Detailed here is one T cell receptor (beta chain). No antigen is known for it. Germline CDR1 reads SGHVS; CDR2 reads FNYEAQ. Trimming stripped 6 bases from V and 7 bases from J, with 16 bases between. The CDR3 is 14 amino acids. Using immunoSEQ multiplex PCR, the repertoire was profiled, and TCRdb retains in-frame clones only, with some absent. The sample lists 32,000 or so clones; around 85% were seen once. This entry is derived from a study of STAT5B mutations in CD4+ large granular lymphocyte leukemia. Whole-study findings and limits: 25% of private leukemic clonotypes occurred rarely in other patients' non-leukemic repertoires. The CD4+ versus CD8+ T-LGLL clonality difference may reflect limited sample size.

The chain joins TRBV7-6 to TRBJ1-5; D uncertain. The sequenced material came from CD4+ T cells from blood buffy coats. The clonotype originates from a human donor in good health. The CDR3 spells CASSPPNPSQPQHF. The CDR3 coding sequence is TGTGCCAGCAGTCCCCCTAACCCTTCCCAGCCCCAGCATTTT.